This TCR beta chain was sequenced during a study of control samples from healthy donors and cancer patients. The method was immunoSEQ multiplex PCR; TCRdb's version includes in-frame clones alone and lacks a portion of them. This sample has some 170,000 clones, with around 94% found just once. CDR3 length: 14 amino acids. V lost 0 bases and J 3 bases, leaving 9 bases between the germline ends. The germline gives CDR1 SGHRS, CDR2 YFSETQ. The source is a man in his sixties with colorectal cancer. The chain carries TRBV5-1 and TRBJ1-1; a possible D gene is TRBD1 (6 bases). Sequencing was performed on PBMCs. The CDR3 region has the DNA TGCGCCAGCAGCTTGGTGTCAGGGGACACTGAAGCTTTCTTT. Translation gives CASSLVSGDTEAFF.